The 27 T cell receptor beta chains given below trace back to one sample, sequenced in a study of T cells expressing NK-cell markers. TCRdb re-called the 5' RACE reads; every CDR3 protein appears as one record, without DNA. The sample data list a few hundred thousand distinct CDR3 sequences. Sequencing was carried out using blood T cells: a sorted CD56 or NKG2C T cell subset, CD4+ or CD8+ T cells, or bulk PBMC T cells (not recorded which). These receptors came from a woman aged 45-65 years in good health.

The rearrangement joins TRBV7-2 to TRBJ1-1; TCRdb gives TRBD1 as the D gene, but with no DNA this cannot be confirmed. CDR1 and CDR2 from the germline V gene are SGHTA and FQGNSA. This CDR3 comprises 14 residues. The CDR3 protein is CASSLEGAPAEAFF. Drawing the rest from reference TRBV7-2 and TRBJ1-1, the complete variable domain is GAGVSQSPSNKVTEKGKDVELRCDPISGHTALYWYRQSLGQGLEFLIYFQGNSAPDKSGLPSDRFSAERTGGSVSTLTIQRTQQEDSAVYLCASSLEGAPAEAFFGQGTRLTVV.

The CDR3 sequence: CAWSALTGRMNTEAFF. The V and J genes are TRBV30 and TRBJ1-1. CDR3 size: 16 residues. CDR1 and CDR2 (germline): GTSNPN, SVGIG (reference sequence).

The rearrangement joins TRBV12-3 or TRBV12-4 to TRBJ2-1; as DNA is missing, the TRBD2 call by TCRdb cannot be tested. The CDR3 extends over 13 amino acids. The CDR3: CASSIGLERDQFF.

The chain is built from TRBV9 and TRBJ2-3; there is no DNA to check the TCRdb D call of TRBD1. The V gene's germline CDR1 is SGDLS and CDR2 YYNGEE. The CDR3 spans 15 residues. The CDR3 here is CASSVRQGVTDTQYF.

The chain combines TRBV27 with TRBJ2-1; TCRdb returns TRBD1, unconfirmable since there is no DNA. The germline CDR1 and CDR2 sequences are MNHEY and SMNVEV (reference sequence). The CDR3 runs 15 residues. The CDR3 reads CASLLPGVFYNEQFF.

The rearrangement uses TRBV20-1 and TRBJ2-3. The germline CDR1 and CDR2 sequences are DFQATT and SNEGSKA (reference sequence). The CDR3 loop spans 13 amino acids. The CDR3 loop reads CSAQPLVADTQYF.

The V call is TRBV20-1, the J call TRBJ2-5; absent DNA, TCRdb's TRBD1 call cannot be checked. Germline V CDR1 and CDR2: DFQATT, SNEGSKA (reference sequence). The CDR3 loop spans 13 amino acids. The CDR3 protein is CSGRFRDRETQYF.

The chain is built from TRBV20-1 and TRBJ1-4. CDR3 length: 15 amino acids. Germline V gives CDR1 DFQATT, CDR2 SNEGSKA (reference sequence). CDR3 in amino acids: CSANNYGQGIEKLFF.

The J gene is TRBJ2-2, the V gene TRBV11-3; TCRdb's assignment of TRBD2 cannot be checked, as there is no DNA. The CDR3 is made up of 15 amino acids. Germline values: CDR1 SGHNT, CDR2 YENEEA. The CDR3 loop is CASRGLAGVNGELFF.

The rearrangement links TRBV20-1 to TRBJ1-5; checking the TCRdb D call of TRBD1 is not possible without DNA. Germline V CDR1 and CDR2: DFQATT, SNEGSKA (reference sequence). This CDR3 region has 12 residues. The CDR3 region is CSARPGSQPQHF.

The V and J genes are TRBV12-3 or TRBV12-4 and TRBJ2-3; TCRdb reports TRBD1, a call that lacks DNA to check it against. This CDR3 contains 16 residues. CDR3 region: CASSGSGVSSTDTQYF.

This CDR3 reads CASSVMGPNEQFF. The gene calls are TRBV25-1 and TRBJ2-1; the D gene TCRdb calls, TRBD1, cannot be checked with no DNA. The CDR3 has 13 amino acids. Germline values: CDR1 MGHDK, CDR2 SYGVNS. The complete variable domain, with remaining parts taken from reference TRBV25-1 and TRBJ2-1, reads EADIYQTPRYLVIGTGKKITLECSQTMGHDKMYWYQQDPGMELHLIHYSYGVNSTEKGDLSSESTVSRIRTEHFPLTLESARPSHTSQYLCASSVMGPNEQFFGPGTRLTVL.

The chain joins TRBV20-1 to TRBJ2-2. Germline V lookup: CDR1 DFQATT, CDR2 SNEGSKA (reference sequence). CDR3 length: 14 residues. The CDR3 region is CSARLKGNTGELFF.

This CDR3 reads CASSLVEGAGYTF. The chain carries TRBV11-3 and TRBJ1-2. Per germline, CDR1 SGHNT and CDR2 YENEEA. The CDR3 consists of 13 residues.

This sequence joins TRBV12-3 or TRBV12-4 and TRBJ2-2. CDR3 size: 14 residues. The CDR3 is CASSFSTIPGELFF.

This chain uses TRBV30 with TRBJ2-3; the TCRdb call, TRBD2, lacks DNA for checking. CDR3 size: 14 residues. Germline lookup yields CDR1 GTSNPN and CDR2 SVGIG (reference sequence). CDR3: CAWTISGSSDTQYF.

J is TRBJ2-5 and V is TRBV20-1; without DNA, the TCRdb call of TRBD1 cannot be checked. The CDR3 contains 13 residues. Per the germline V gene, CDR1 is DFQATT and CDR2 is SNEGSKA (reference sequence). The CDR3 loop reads CSARGTQRETQYF.

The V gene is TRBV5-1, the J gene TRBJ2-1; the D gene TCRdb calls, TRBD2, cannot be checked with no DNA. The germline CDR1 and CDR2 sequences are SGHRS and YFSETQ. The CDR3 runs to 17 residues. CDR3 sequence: CASSLGREAISYNEQFF.

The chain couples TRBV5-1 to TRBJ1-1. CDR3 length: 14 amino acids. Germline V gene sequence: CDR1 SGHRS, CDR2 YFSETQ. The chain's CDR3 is CASRPASTATEAFF.

CDR3 residues: CASTQPPYNEQFF. The chain has TRBV7-9 and TRBJ2-1. The CDR3 has 13 amino acids. Germline CDR1 SEHNR, CDR2 FQNEAQ (reference sequence).

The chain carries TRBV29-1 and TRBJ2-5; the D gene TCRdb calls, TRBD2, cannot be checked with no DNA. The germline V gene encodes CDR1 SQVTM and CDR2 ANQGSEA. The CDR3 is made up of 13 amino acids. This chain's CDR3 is CSGQKGLPGTQYF.

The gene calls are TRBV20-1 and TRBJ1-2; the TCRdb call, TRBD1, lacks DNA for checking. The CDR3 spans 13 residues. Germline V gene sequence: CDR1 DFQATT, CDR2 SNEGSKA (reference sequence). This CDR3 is CSARAGQGPGYTF.

The CDR3 spells CASSDFGSNEKLFF. V usage is TRBV7-8 and J usage is TRBJ1-4. Per germline, CDR1 SGHVS and CDR2 FQNEAQ. CDR3 size: 14 residues.

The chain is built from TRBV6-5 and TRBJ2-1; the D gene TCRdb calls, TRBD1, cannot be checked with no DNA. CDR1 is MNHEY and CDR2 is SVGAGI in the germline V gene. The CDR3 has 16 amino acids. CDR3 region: CASSTPQGLRYNEQFF.

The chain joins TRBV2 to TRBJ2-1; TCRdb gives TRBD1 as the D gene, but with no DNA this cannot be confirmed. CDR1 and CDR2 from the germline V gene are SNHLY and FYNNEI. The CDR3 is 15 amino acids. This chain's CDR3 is CASRARGSYYNEQFF.

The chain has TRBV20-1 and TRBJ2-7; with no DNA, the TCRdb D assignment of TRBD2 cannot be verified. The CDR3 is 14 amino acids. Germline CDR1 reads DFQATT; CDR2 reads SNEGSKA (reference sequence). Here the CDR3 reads CSARLAGGKYEQYF.

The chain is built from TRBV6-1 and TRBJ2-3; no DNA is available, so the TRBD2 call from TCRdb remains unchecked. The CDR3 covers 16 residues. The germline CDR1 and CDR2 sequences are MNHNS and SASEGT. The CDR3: CASSVGTSRSTDTQYF.